Listed below are T cell receptor beta chains from one sample, sequenced in a study of shared clonotypes between healthy human individuals. Clones were sequenced by immunoSEQ multiplex PCR, and TCRdb holds only the in-frame ones, with some missing. The table records approximately 2,000,000 clones, just under 95% of them present only once. Input material: naive CD4+ T cells from PBMCs. The origin of the receptors is a man between 18 and 29 years old in good health. Some clones in this sample may be carry-over from other donors' samples. Both conserved end residues are part of each CDR3. Fields, in order: clone size, V gene, J gene, CDR3 length, D gene, CDR3 DNA, CDR3 protein. D genes are given only for firm matches. Clone size is shown for a subset of rows, as once, few, many or a class of expanded clone.

size: .
V: TRBV6-5
J: TRBJ1-4
length: 15
D: TRBD1
DNA: TGTGCCAGCAGTTACTCGACAGGGACTAATGAAAAACTGTTTTTT
CDR3: CASSYSTGTNEKLFF

size: .
V: TRBV5-6
J: TRBJ2-1
length: 15
D: .
DNA: TGTGCCAGCAGCTTGGGGACGAGTAGCGTCAATGAGCAGTTCTTC
CDR3: CASSLGTSSVNEQFF

size: .
V: TRBV19
J: TRBJ2-5
length: 16
D: TRBD1
DNA: TGTGCCAGTAGTGGGGACAGGGGCCCCTTCCAAGAGACCCAGTACTTC
CDR3: CASSGDRGPFQETQYF

size: .
V: TRBV11-2
J: TRBJ2-7
length: 15
D: TRBD1
DNA: TGTGCCAGCAGCTTAACAGGGGCGGCCCACTACGAGCAGTACTTC
CDR3: CASSLTGAAHYEQYF

size: .
V: TRBV19
J: TRBJ1-1
length: 14
D: .
DNA: TGTGCCAGTAGAAGTGAGGGACTTAACACTGAAGCTTTCTTT
CDR3: CASRSEGLNTEAFF

size: once
V: TRBV9
J: TRBJ2-2
length: 17
D: .
DNA: TGTGCCAGCAGCGTAGTAAGCGCCACCACGAACACCGGGGAGCTGTTTTTT
CDR3: CASSVVSATTNTGELFF

size: .
V: TRBV18
J: TRBJ2-3
length: 14
D: .
DNA: TGTGCCAGCTCACCGACTAGTCGGACAGATACGCAGTATTTT
CDR3: CASSPTSRTDTQYF

size: .
V: TRBV7-3
J: TRBJ2-5
length: 13
D: .
DNA: TGTGCCAGCAGCTTAGTCAGCCAAGAGACCCAGTACTTC
CDR3: CASSLVSQETQYF

size: .
V: TRBV5-4
J: TRBJ2-7
length: 13
D: .
DNA: TGTGCCAGCAGCTTGGTACTGGCCGACGAGCAGTACTTC
CDR3: CASSLVLADEQYF

size: .
V: TRBV5-1
J: TRBJ1-2
length: 13
D: TRBD1
DNA: TGCGCCAGCAGCATGGGACAGGGGGGCGGCTACACCTTC
CDR3: CASSMGQGGGYTF

size: .
V: TRBV19
J: TRBJ2-7
length: 13
D: TRBD2
DNA: TGTGCCAGTGGGGCGGGGGATTTCTACGAGCAGTACTTC
CDR3: CASGAGDFYEQYF

size: .
V: TRBV27
J: TRBJ1-5
length: 16
D: .
DNA: TGTGCCAGCAGTTTGTCAAGGGGAGGGGTCGATCAGCCCCAGCATTTT
CDR3: CASSLSRGGVDQPQHF

size: once
V: TRBV28
J: TRBJ2-7
length: 13
D: .
DNA: TGTGCCAGCAGTTTCGGACAGTGGTACGAGCAGTACTTC
CDR3: CASSFGQWYEQYF

size: .
V: TRBV28
J: TRBJ1-2
length: 15
D: TRBD1
DNA: TGTGCCAGCAGTCCCGGGAGACAGGGGGCCTATGGCTACACCTTC
CDR3: CASSPGRQGAYGYTF

size: .
V: TRBV6-1
J: TRBJ1-2
length: 15
D: .
DNA: TGTGCCAGCAGTGAAGCGCTTTCACTCCTCTATGGCTACACCTTC
CDR3: CASSEALSLLYGYTF

size: .
V: TRBV28
J: TRBJ2-7
length: 13
D: .
DNA: TGTGCCAGCAGCTTTCCGGGACTCCGCGAGCAGTACTTC
CDR3: CASSFPGLREQYF

size: .
V: TRBV7-3
J: TRBJ2-2
length: 16
D: .
DNA: TGTGCCAGCAGCTTAACACCCGTACGGAACACCGGGGAGCTGTTTTTT
CDR3: CASSLTPVRNTGELFF